This record covers a single TCR beta chain. This specimen comes from a study of T cell repertoires in cytomegalovirus infection. TCRdb called the reads again in MiXCR, with one record for every CDR3 protein. The sample lists about 460,000 distinct CDR3 sequences; approximately 11% were seen once. Germline V CDR1 and CDR2: MNHEY, SMNVEV (reference sequence). V was shortened by 4 bases and J by 8 bases, with 17 bases between the two germline ends. The CDR3 is made up of 14 amino acids. This clonotype was obtained from a human donor in good health (CMV status not recorded). Some clones in this sample may be carry-over from other donors' samples. Sequenced material: PBMCs. The gene calls are TRBV27 and TRBJ1-2; unclear D gene. CDR3 region: CASSSVPRREGYTF. The DNA of the CDR3 is TGTGCCAGCAGTTCAGTCCCTCGACGGGAAGGCTACACCTTC.